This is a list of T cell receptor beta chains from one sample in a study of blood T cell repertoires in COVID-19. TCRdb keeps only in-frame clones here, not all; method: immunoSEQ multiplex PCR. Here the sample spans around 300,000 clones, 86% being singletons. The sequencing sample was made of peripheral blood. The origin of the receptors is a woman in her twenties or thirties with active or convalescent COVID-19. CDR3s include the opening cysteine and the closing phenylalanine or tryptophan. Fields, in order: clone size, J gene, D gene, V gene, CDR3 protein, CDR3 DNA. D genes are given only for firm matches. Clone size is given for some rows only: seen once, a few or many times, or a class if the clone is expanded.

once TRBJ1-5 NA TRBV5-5 CASSLNRGVNQPQHF TGTGCCAGCAGCTTGAATAGGGGCGTCAATCAGCCCCAGCATTTT
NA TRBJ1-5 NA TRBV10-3 CAISESGGGHQPQHF TGTGCCATCAGTGAGTCAGGGGGTGGGCATCAGCCCCAGCATTTT
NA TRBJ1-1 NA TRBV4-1 CASSQSGLGDTEAFF TGCGCCAGCAGCCAATCCGGGCTAGGGGACACTGAAGCTTTCTTT
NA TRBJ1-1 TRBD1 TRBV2 CASSNRGSTEAFF TGTGCCAGCAGTAACAGGGGAAGCACTGAAGCTTTCTTT
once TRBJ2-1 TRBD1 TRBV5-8 CASSSQGAQGEQFF TGTGCCAGCAGCTCGCAGGGGGCGCAGGGTGAGCAGTTCTTC
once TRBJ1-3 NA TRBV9 CASSNGSPSGNTIYF TGTGCCAGCAGCAACGGGAGCCCCTCTGGAAACACCATATATTTT
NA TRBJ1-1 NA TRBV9 CASTQGMNTEAFF TGTGCCAGCACCCAGGGGATGAACACTGAAGCTTTCTTT
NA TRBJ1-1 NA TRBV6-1 CASSDGTQTEAFF TGTGCCAGCAGTGACGGGACTCAGACTGAAGCTTTCTTT
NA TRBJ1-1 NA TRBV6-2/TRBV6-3 CASSYPGLQIRRAFF TGTGCCAGCAGTTACCCGGGACTTCAAATCCGGAGGGCTTTCTTT
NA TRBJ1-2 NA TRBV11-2 CASSLDASSRGYTF TGTGCCAGCAGCTTAGACGCCAGTTCCCGCGGCTACACCTTC
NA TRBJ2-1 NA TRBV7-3 CASSTTRNEQFF TGTGCCAGCAGCACGACCAGGAATGAGCAGTTCTTC
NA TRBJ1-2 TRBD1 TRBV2 CASSEGDSAYGYTF TGTGCCAGCAGTGAGGGGGACAGCGCCTATGGCTACACCTTC
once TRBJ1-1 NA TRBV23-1 CASSPTENTEAFF TGCGCCAGCAGCCCGACAGAGAACACTGAAGCTTTCTTT
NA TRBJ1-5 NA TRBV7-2 CASSLGGRSNQPQHF TGTGCCAGCAGCTTAGGGGGGCGCAGCAATCAGCCCCAGCATTTT
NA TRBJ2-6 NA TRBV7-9 CASSPRSHSGANVLTF TGTGCCAGCAGCCCCAGGTCGCACTCTGGGGCCAACGTCCTGACTTTC
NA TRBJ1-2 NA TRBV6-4 CASNSNPRIHGYTF TGTGCCAGCAACAGCAACCCCCGCATCCATGGCTACACCTTC